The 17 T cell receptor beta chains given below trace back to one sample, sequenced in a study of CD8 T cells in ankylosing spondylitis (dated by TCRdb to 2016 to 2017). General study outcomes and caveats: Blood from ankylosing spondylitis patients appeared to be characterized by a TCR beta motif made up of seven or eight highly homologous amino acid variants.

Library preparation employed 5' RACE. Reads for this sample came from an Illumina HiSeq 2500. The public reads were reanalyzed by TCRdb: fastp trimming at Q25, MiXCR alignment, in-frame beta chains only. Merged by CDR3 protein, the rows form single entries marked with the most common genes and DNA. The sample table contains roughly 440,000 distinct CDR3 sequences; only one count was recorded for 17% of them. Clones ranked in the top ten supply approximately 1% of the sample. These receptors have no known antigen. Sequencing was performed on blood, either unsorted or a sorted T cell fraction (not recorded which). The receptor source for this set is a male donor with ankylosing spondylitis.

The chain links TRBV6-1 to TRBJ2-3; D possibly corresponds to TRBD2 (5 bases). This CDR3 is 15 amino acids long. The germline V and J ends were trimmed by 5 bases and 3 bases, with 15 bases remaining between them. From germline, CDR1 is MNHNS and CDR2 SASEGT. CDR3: CASSPFAAGTDTQYF. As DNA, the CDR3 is TGTGCCAGCAGTCCCTTCGCGGCGGGTACAGATACGCAGTATTTT.

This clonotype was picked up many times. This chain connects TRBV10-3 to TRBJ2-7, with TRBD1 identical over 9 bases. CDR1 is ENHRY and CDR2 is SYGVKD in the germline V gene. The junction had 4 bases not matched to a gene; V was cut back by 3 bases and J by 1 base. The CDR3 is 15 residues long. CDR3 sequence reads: CAISETGGESYEQYF. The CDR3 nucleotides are TGTGCCATCAGTGAAACAGGGGGCGAATCCTACGAGCAGTACTTC.

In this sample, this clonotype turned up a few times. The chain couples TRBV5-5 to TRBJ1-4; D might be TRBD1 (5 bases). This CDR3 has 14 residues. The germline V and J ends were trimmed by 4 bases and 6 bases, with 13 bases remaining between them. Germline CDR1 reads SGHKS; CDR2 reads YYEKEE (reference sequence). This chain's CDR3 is CASSPGRRDEKLFF. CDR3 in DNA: TGTGCCAGCAGCCCGGGACGGCGGGATGAAAAACTGTTTTTT.

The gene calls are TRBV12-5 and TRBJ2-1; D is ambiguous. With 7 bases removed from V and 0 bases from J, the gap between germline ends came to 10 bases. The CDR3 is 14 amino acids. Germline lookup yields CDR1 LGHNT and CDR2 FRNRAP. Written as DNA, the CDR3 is TGTGCTAGTGCCCTGGAGAGCTCCTACAATGAGCAGTTCTTC. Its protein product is CASALESSYNEQFF.

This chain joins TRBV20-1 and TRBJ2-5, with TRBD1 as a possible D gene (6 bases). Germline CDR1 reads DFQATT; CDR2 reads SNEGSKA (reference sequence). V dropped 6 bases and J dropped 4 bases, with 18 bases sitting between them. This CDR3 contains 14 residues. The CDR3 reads CSARTSSRGETQYF. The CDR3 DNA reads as TGCAGTGCCCGTACCTCCTCCAGGGGAGAGACCCAGTACTTC.

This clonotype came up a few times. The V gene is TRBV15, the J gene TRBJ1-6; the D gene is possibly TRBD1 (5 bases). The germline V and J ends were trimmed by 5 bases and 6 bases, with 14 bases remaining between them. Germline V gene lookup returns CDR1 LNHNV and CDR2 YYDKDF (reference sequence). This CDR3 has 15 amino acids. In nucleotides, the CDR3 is TGTGCCACCAGCTCTGCGGGGACGGGTAATTCACCCCTCCACTTT. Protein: CATSSAGTGNSPLHF.

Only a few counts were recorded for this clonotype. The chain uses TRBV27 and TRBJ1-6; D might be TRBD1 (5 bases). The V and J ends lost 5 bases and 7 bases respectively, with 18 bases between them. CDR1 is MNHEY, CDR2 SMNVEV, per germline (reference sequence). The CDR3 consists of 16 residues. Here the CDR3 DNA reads TGTGCCAGCAGTCCTGACTCCAGGGTTTGGAATTCACCCCTCCACTTT. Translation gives CASSPDSRVWNSPLHF.

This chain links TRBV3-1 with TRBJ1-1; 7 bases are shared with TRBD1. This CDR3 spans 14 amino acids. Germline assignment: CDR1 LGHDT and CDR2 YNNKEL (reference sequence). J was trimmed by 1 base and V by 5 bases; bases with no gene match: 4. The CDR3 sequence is CASSGGQANTEAFF. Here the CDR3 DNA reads TGTGCCAGCAGCGGAGGACAGGCGAACACTGAAGCTTTCTTT.

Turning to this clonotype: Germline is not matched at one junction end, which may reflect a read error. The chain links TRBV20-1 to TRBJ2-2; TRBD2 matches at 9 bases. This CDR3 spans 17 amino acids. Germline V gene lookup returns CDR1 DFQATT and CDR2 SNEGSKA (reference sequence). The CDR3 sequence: CSAEHRRGGPNTGELFF. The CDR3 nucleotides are TGCAGTGCTGAACACCGGCGGGGGGGCCCGAACACCGGGGAGTTGTTTTTT.

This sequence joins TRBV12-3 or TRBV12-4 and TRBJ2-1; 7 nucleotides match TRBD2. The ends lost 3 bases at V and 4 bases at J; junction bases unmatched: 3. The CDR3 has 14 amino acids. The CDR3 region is CASSFSGFYNEQFF. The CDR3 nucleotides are TGTGCCAGCAGTTTTAGCGGGTTTTACAATGAGCAGTTCTTC.

Written as DNA, the CDR3 is TGTGCCAGCAGTGTCCCAGGGGCAGGCAATGAAAAACTGTTTTTT. This encodes CASSVPGAGNEKLFF. This chain connects TRBV2 to TRBJ1-4; D perhaps matches TRBD1 (6 bases). The CDR3 runs to 15 residues. The germline gives CDR1 SNHLY, CDR2 FYNNEI. V lost 4 bases to trimming and J lost 5 bases, with 14 bases between them.

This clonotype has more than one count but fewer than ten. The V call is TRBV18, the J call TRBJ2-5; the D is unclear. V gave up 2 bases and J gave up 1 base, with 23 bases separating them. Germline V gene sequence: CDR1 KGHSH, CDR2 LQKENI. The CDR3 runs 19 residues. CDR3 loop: CASSPTTLTGGKGQETQYF. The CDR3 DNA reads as TGTGCCAGCTCACCAACGACTCTGACCGGCGGCAAGGGCCAAGAGACCCAGTACTTC.

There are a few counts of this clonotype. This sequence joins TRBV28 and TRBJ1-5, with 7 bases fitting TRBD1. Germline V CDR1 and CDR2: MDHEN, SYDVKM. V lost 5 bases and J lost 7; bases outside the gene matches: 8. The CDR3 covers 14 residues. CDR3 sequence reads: CASSQGGLGQPQHF. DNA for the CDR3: TGTGCCAGCAGTCAAGGGGGCTTAGGCCAGCCCCAGCATTTT.

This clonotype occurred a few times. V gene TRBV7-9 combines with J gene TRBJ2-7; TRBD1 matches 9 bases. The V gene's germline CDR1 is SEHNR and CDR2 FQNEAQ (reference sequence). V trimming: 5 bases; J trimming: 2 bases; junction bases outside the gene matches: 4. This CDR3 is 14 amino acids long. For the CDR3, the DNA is TGTGCCAGCAGCACCTGGGACAGGGCCTACGAGCAGTACTTC. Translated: CASSTWDRAYEQYF.

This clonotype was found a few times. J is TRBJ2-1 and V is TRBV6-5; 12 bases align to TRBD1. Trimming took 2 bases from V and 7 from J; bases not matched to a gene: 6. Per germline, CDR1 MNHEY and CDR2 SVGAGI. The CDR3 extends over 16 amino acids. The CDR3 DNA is TGTGCCAGCAGTTACACCCGGGACAGGGGGCCAAATGAGCAGTTCTTC. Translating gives CASSYTRDRGPNEQFF.

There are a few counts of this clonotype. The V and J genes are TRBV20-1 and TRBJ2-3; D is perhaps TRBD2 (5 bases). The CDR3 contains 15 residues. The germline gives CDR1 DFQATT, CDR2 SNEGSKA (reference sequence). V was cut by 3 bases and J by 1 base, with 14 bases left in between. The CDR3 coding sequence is TGCAGTGCTAGCAGGACGGACGGGGGCACAGATACGCAGTATTTT. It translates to CSASRTDGGTDTQYF.

CDR3 DNA: TGTGCCAGCAGTGACTCGGGGGACCCCTCCTACGAGCAGTACTTC. This gives the protein CASSDSGDPSYEQYF. The rearrangement joins TRBV6-4 to TRBJ2-7; D assignment may be TRBD1 or TRBD2 (5 bases each). The CDR3 length is 15 residues. V lost 0 bases, J lost 0 bases, and 9 bases lay in between. Germline CDR1 MRHNA, CDR2 SNTAGT.